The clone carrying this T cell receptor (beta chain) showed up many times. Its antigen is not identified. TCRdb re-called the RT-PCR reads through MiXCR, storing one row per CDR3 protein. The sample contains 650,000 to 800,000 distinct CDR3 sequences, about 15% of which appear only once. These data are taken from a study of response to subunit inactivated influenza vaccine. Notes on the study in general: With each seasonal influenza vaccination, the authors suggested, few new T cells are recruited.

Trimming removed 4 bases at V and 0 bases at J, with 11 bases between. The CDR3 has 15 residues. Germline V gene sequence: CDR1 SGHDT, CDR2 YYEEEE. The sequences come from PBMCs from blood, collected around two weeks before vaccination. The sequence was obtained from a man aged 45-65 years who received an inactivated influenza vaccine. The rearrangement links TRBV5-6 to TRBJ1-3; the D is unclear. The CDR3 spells CASSLRANSGNTIYF. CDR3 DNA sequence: TGTGCCAGCAGCCTCAGAGCAAACTCTGGAAACACCATATATTTT.